Shown below are 5 T cell receptor beta chains from a single sample sequenced in a study of Ad26.COV2.S vaccination and SARS-CoV-2 variants. Assay: immunoSEQ multiplex PCR; the TCRdb copy retains only in-frame clones and omits some. The sample shows under 400,000 clones, roughly 91% of them seen only once. Treatment defined: some 20 received Ad26.COV2.S at low or high dose, single or two shots; 5 received placebo; per-sample allocation not given. At day 63 after the first vaccine or placebo injection, samples were drawn. Specimen: peripheral blood, collected in a trial of Ad26.COV2.S vaccine versus placebo. The receptors were gathered from a person between 18 and 65 years old who received the Ad26.COV2.S COVID-19 vaccine or a placebo.

The chain joins TRBV4-1 to TRBJ1-1, with TRBD1 matching 7 bases. The ends lost 3 bases at V and 3 bases at J; junction bases unmatched: 7. Germline loops: CDR1 MGHRA, CDR2 YSYEKL. CDR3 length: 15 residues. The CDR3: CASSHLTGHYTEAFF. The CDR3 DNA reads as TGCGCCAGCAGCCACCTGACAGGGCATTACACTGAAGCTTTCTTT.

On this clone itself: Distinct nucleotide sequences in the sample also encode this CDR3. The chain joins TRBV7-2 to TRBJ2-7, with D perhaps TRBD1 (6 bases). Germline V gene lookup returns CDR1 SGHTA and CDR2 FQGNSA. Trimming shortened V by 4 bases and J by 0 bases, and 10 bases separated the two germline ends. The CDR3 has 14 residues. The CDR3 region has the DNA TGTGCCAGCAGCTCCCAGGGGAACTCCTACGAGCAGTACTTC. It specifies CASSSQGNSYEQYF.

This clone appeared a single time. The gene calls are TRBV5-1 and TRBJ1-6; maybe TRBD1 (6 bases). Per the germline V gene, CDR1 is SGHRS and CDR2 is YFSETQ. The CDR3 runs to 16 residues. V was trimmed by 4 bases and J by 9 bases, leaving 20 bases between them. CDR3 DNA: TGCGCCAGCAGCGCGGGGCTTGGGCAGGGGACTTCACCCCTCCACTTT. This encodes CASSAGLGQGTSPLHF.

The gene calls are TRBV7-2 and TRBJ2-3; tentatively, D is TRBD1 (5 bases). Deletions cut 3 bases from V and 2 bases from J, with 12 bases between. Germline lookup yields CDR1 SGHTA and CDR2 FQGNSA. The CDR3 spans 15 residues. CDR3 sequence reads: CASSLGQIPTDTQYF. DNA of the CDR3: TGTGCCAGCAGCTTGGGGCAAATCCCCACAGATACGCAGTATTTT.

This clone was counted at least ten times. V and J are TRBV6-2 or TRBV6-3 and TRBJ2-7, with 9 bases aligning to TRBD2. The CDR3 runs to 15 residues. V dropped 6 bases and J dropped 7; count of bases not matched to a gene: 13. Germline V gene sequence: CDR1 MNHEY, CDR2 SVGEGT. The CDR3: CASSFRRGGFGEQYF. Written as DNA, the CDR3 is TGTGCCAGCAGCTTCCGGCGGGGGGGCTTCGGTGAGCAGTACTTC.